This record looks at one TCR beta chain sequence and its context. Its antigen remains unidentified. The use of a sample-barcoded 5' primer and a J-beta primer mix characterized a second PCR of 7 to 11 cycles. Template switching added a 12-random-nucleotide identifier to every cDNA molecule. TCRdb ran MiXCR on the 5' RACE reads and lists one entry per CDR3 protein. The sample has approximately 800,000 distinct CDR3 sequences, about 56% seen once. These data are taken from a study of blood T cells in healthy people across ages. CDR3 size: 18 residues. V was clipped by 3 bases and J by 2 bases; unmatched bases: 16. Germline-derived CDR1 and CDR2 are LNHNV and YYDKDF (reference sequence). Each sample gave at least 6.5 million isolated PBMCs. There were at least 6 micrograms of total RNA extracted from every sample. Findings and limits, study-wide: Naive and antigen-experienced cells could not be conclusively compared, given unsorted PBMCs.

Sequencing was done on a sample of blood. The chain couples TRBV15 to TRBJ2-7; 7 nucleotides line up with TRBD1. This clonotype was sampled from a man aged 35 to 55 in good health. This chain's CDR3 is CATSSTAQGQIMTYEQYF. Here the CDR3 DNA reads TGTGCCACCAGCAGCACTGCCCAGGGACAGATAATGACCTACGAGCAGTACTTC.